This TCR beta chain came from a study of blood T cell repertoires in COVID-19. As for the study in general: There were acute and convalescent COVID-19 samples, and they came from the United States, Italy and Spain. T cells, B-cell-depleted T cells, or PBMCs provided the cDNA or gDNA that served as material.

Before they entered the study, exposed participants had met a COVID-19 case within 2 weeks. Measured with immunoSEQ multiplex PCR; TCRdb has only the in-frame clones, and not every one. Of about 240,000 clones listed, 83% were seen once; the top ten hold around 3.5%. The receptor comes from a woman aged 40 to 50 who had been exposed to COVID-19. The sample comprised PBMCs or T cells enriched from blood (not recorded which).

CDR3 protein: CASSPMGGKTYEQYF. CDR3 in DNA: TGCGCCAGCAGCCCTATGGGGGGAAAGACCTACGAGCAGTACTTC. The rearrangement links TRBV4-3 to TRBJ2-7, with D perhaps TRBD2 (6 bases). The CDR3 totals 15 residues. Trimming removed 4 bases at V and 2 bases at J, with 15 bases between. Germline CDR1 and CDR2: LGHNA and YSLEER.